This T cell receptor (beta chain) was recorded in a study of blood T cells in healthy people across ages (dated by TCRdb to 2013 to 2016). In the study overall: In model experiments, roughly one uniquely barcoded TCR beta cDNA molecule per two T cells was captured by template switching. Using deep sequencing normalized with unique cDNA molecular identifiers, the study measured how TCR beta repertoire diversity changes with age. The donors were divided into four age groups: young (average approximately 17 years), middle-aged (over 35), aged (about 56) and long-lived (roughly 88). To avoid experimental bias, donors of different ages were randomly spread across the sequencing lanes. Using the same blood draw, the study looked at two additional independent replicas of 1 million unique cDNA reads for two donors, one aged 18 to 30 and the other aged 80 or older. General findings and caveats noted by the study authors: There was a strong correlation between observed TCR beta diversity and the percentage of naive T cells measured by flow cytometry. Observed TCR beta diversity per million T cells fell roughly linearly with age, and a significant reduction was already apparent by age around 40. Estimates of total diversity from one million sequenced T cells were regarded as lower bounds and underestimates. Because the CMV infection status of the donors was unknown, age-related changes in expanded clonotypes may potentially have been confounded. Conclusive comparison of naive and antigen-experienced compartments was prevented by the profiling of bulk unsorted PBMCs. The long-lived group showed more naive CD4+ T cells, fewer expanded clones and increased TCR diversity than the aged group, suggesting age selection.

The CDR3 numbers 14 residues from cysteine through phenylalanine. The read is trimmed to its CDR3 DNA, 42 bases read in frame from base 1. Trimming takes 11 bases from V and 2 bases from J, and the germline ends sit 17 bases apart. CDR1 and CDR2 are drawn from the germline V gene: SGHTA, FQGTGA. Donors were 40 or so systemically healthy Caucasian individuals from Russia aged roughly 6 to 90 years. Around 9.8 milliliters of peripheral blood were collected from each donor into EDTA-treated Vacutainer tubes. Ficoll-Paque density-gradient centrifugation was used to isolate PBMCs, with at least 7 million per sample. Total RNA was extracted from PBMCs with Trizol reagent, with at least 5.5 micrograms obtained per sample. Naive CD45RAhigh/CD27high T cell percentages were measured by flow cytometry on a PBMC aliquot from every donor. This clonotype was seen once. Its antigen is unknown. Base-call qualities are not available, and no considerably larger clone is one nucleotide away. A lone read gives weak evidence.

The protocol used for the library was 5' RACE. Sequenced on an Illumina HiSeq 2500. The second PCR ran for roughly 7 to 11 cycles and used a J-beta primer mix along with a sample-barcoded 5' primer. Each TCR beta cDNA molecule received a unique molecular identifier from a template-switch 5' adaptor carrying 12 random nucleotides. Each sample yielded at least 3 million CDR3-containing paired-end reads. First-strand cDNA was synthesized from all RNA with the Mint cDNA synthesis kit, primed by a TRBC-specific oligonucleotide. After uracil-DNA glycosylase treatment, a first 18-cycle PCR used universal primers M1SS and BC2_uni_R on all cDNA. From the authors' description of their analysis: Each sample was normalized by randomly selecting 1 million high-quality reads, each carrying a distinct molecular identifier. Instead of being binned into consensus sequences, reads with shared molecular identifiers were discarded. CDR3 identification, clonotype clustering and error correction used MiTCR with a Q25 quality threshold and the strictest error-elimination algorithm. A nonparametric unseen species model with Euler transformation was used to estimate lower-bound total TCR beta diversity. TCRdb handled the public reads itself, with Q25 trimming in fastp and clone calling in MiXCR, and kept productive beta chains. Entries are consolidated by CDR3 protein sequence, retaining the most common genes and DNA. The V and J calls and clone size come from TCRdb's table, not from the authors' own analysis. The sample yields 600,000 or so distinct CDR3 sequences; about 28% were counted once. The top ten clonotypes cover about a sixth of the sample.

This TCR came from a woman of 80 years or more in good health. The chain is encoded by TRBV7-3 joined to TRBJ2-3, with no confidently assigned D gene. The material sequenced was blood. The CDR3 reads as follows: CAGSRLGPTDTQYF. The nucleotide sequence is given as TGTGCCGGTAGCCGCTTGGGCCCCACAGATACGCAGTATTTT.